This TCR beta chain stems from a study of cytomegalovirus exposure and HLA in healthy donors. Study observations and caveats: Around 160 TCR beta chains were listed as cytomegalovirus-associated. An analysis was carried out later, and it reportedly showed fewer N-insertions in an Asian-associated ancestry cluster than the roughly 700-donor mean.

With 6 bases clipped from V and 9 bases from J, the junction kept 6 bases outside the gene matches. This CDR3 region has 13 residues. Germline-derived CDR1 and CDR2 are SGHDN and FVKESK. The study ran its PCR with 60 Vbeta and 13 Jbeta primers. TCRdb's copy holds only in-frame clones and misses some; the assay was immunoSEQ multiplex PCR. The sample includes tens of thousands of clones, around 69% of them seen just once. As concerns this clone: Its target is not known.

The sequencing input was PBMCs. The V gene is TRBV14, the J gene TRBJ2-1; TRBD1 aligns across 9 bases. This receptor was taken from a man younger than 45 in good health and CMV-seronegative. The CDR3 coding sequence is TGTGCCAGCAGGGGACAGGGAGGATTTGAGCAGTTCTTC. Translated, it gives CASRGQGGFEQFF.